These 27 T cell receptor beta chains were all obtained from the same sample, sequenced in a study of blood T cells in healthy people across ages. The second PCR ran about 6 to 12 cycles with a sample-barcoded 5' primer and J-beta primers. TCRdb processed the 5' RACE reads anew with MiXCR; each CDR3 protein has one entry. The data hold some 800,000 distinct CDR3 sequences, with around 43% observed a single time. The material sequenced was blood. These receptors all come from a man aged 55 to 70 in good health.

V is TRBV20-1 and J is TRBJ2-1; perhaps TRBD2 as D (7 bases). With the DNA end fitting TRBJ2-7 better, the J assignment may be wrong. The CDR3 totals 14 residues. CDR1 and CDR2 (germline): DFQATT, SNEGSKA (reference sequence). CDR3 sequence reads: CSAFTTGGLSEQYF. DNA for the CDR3: TGCAGTGCTTTTACCACGGGGGGCCTCAGCGAGCAGTACTTC.

The chain employs TRBV12-3 or TRBV12-4 and TRBJ2-3; 14 nucleotides agree with TRBD2. V gave up 5 bases and J gave up 0 bases; unmatched junction bases: 13. The CDR3 runs to 20 residues. CDR3 DNA: TGTGCCAGCAGTCGGCGGTGGACTAGCGGGGGGAAAACTAGCACAGATACGCAGTATTTT. Protein sequence: CASSRRWTSGGKTSTDTQYF.

In its sample, this clonotype was seen many times. V usage is TRBV12-3 or TRBV12-4 and J usage is TRBJ1-5; no clear D. The germline V and J ends were trimmed by 5 bases and 8 bases, with 10 bases remaining between them. The CDR3 is made up of 12 amino acids. The CDR3 DNA follows: TGTGCCAGCAGTCTAGGTTTTGAGCCCCAGCATTTT. Amino acids: CASSLGFEPQHF.

Comments on this clonotype: A much more abundant neighbour one base away suggests this may be a read error. V gene TRBV29-1 combines with J gene TRBJ2-7, with D possibly matching TRBD1 (6 bases). This CDR3 has 13 amino acids. CDR1 is SQVTM, CDR2 ANQGSEA, per germline. The CDR3 DNA is TGCGGCGTTGTAATGGACAGCTCCTACGAGCAGTACTTC. Translated: CGVVMDSSYEQYF.

The chain carries TRBV14 and TRBJ2-3, with D unclear. V dropped 1 base and J dropped 5 bases, with 7 bases sitting between them. The CDR3 is 13 residues long. CDR1 is SGHDN, CDR2 FVKESK, per germline. As DNA, the CDR3 is TGTGCCAGCAGCCAAGGTTTTAGAGATACGCAGTATTTT. Translated: CASSQGFRDTQYF.

The genes are TRBV9 and TRBJ2-3; 9 bases match TRBD2. After removal of 1 base from V and 2 bases from J, the junction contained 2 bases not matched to a gene. This CDR3 spans 15 amino acids. The germline V gene has CDR1 SGDLS and CDR2 YYNGEE. CDR3 nucleotides: TGTGCCAGCAGCGTACTAGCGGGGAACACAGATACGCAGTATTTT. Translated: CASSVLAGNTDTQYF. The whole variable domain, filled in from reference TRBV9 and TRBJ2-3, reads DSGVTQTPKHLITATGQRVTLRCSPRSGDLSVYWYQQSLDQGLQFLIQYYNGEERAKGNILERFSAQQFPDLHSELNLSSLELGDSALYFCASSVLAGNTDTQYFGPGTRLTVL.

This chain joins TRBV27 and TRBJ2-2; TRBD1 or TRBD2 may be the D gene (6 bases each). There are 15 residues in the CDR3. CDR1 is MNHEY and CDR2 is SMNVEV in the germline V gene (reference sequence). V was pared by 1 base and J by 7 bases, with 13 bases between. CDR3 loop: CASSLFLGGDGELFF. Here the CDR3 DNA reads TGTGCCAGCAGTTTATTTCTCGGGGGCGACGGGGAGCTGTTTTTT.

Remarks on this clonotype: With a much larger clone just one base away, this may be a read error. The rearrangement joins TRBV4-1 to TRBJ2-7, with D perhaps TRBD2 (5 bases). CDR3 length: 14 residues. Germline lookup yields CDR1 MGHRA and CDR2 YSYEKL. DNA for the CDR3: TGCGCCTGCAGCCCGGGGTCCCCTACCTACGAGCAGTACTTC. Translating it yields CACSPGSPTYEQYF.

This chain joins TRBV9 and TRBJ2-5, with 8 bases matching TRBD1. The germline CDR1 and CDR2 sequences are SGDLS and YYNGEE. CDR3 length: 13 residues. After removal of 3 bases from V and 3 bases from J, the junction contained 1 base not matched to a gene. CDR3: CASSAQGEETQYF. The CDR3 DNA reads as TGTGCCAGCAGCGCACAGGGGGAAGAGACCCAGTACTTC.

As to this clonotype: Germline and junction disagree at one end, which may indicate a read error. The chain joins TRBV29-1 to TRBJ2-5; weak D call: TRBD2 (6 bases). Germline CDR1 SQVTM, CDR2 ANQGSEA. There are 13 residues in the CDR3. The CDR3 nucleotides are TGCATCGTTGAAGAAGGATCCTGGGGGGAGCAGTACTTC. Protein: CIVEEGSWGEQYF.

This clonotype was found a few times. V is TRBV12-3 or TRBV12-4 and J is TRBJ1-2, with D possibly being TRBD1 (6 bases). With 5 bases removed from V and 5 bases from J, the gap between germline ends came to 18 bases. The CDR3 contains 15 residues. CDR3: CASSLSGGALYGYTF. The CDR3 coding sequence is TGTGCCAGCAGTCTCTCCGGGGGGGCATTATATGGCTACACCTTC.

The chain is built from TRBV6-5 and TRBJ2-4; D might be TRBD1 (6 bases). The J call is doubtful: the DNA matches TRBJ2-7 better. This CDR3 is 15 amino acids long. Germline V CDR1 and CDR2: MNHEY, SVGAGI. CDR3 in amino acids: CASSSQETGIYEQYF. The CDR3 nucleotides are TGTGCCAGCAGTTCCCAAGAGACAGGCATCTACGAGCAGTACTTC.

The rearrangement links TRBV20-1 to TRBJ1-1; D gene unclear. Germline assignment: CDR1 DFQATT and CDR2 SNEGSKA (reference sequence). With 0 bases removed from V and 3 bases from J, the gap between germline ends came to 14 bases. There are 15 residues in the CDR3. CDR3 sequence reads: CSAREGVDLDTEAFF. CDR3 DNA: TGCAGTGCTAGAGAAGGTGTTGACCTGGACACTGAAGCTTTCTTT.

V gene TRBV30 combines with J gene TRBJ2-3; 9 bases line up with TRBD1. This CDR3 region has 16 residues. Germline CDR1 and CDR2: GTSNPN and SVGIG (reference sequence). V dropped 2 bases and J dropped 2; count of bases not matched to a gene: 8. Here the CDR3 DNA reads TGTGCCTGGAGTCCAATAGGACAGGGGCTCACAGATACGCAGTATTTT. Residues: CAWSPIGQGLTDTQYF.

This chain joins TRBV20-1 and TRBJ1-6; 8 nucleotides match TRBD1. Trimming removed 6 bases from V and 5 bases from J; junction bases left unmatched: 6. There are 14 residues in the CDR3. Germline V lookup: CDR1 DFQATT, CDR2 SNEGSKA (reference sequence). The CDR3 protein is CSARTGKNNSPLHF. The CDR3 coding sequence is TGCAGTGCCCGGACAGGGAAAAATAATTCACCCCTCCACTTT.

The chain uses TRBV10-3 and TRBJ2-5; no reliable D call. The closer fit of TRBJ2-7 to the DNA end suggests the J call may be wrong. CDR3 length: 13 residues. Germline V gives CDR1 ENHRY, CDR2 SYGVKD. The CDR3 DNA sequence: TGTGCCATCAGTATAAAAACGGAAAGCGAGCAGTACTTC. The encoded protein is CAISIKTESEQYF.

This rearrangement joins TRBV5-1 to TRBJ1-2; a weak D match, TRBD1 (5 bases). CDR3 length equals 14 residues. Germline V gives CDR1 SGHRS, CDR2 YFSETQ. Between the trimmed V and J ends, which lost 1 base and 8 bases, there was a span of 15 bases. DNA of the CDR3: TGCGCCAGCAGCTTGAGTGCGGGACGTCAAGGCTACACCTTC. Amino acids: CASSLSAGRQGYTF.

The chain carries TRBV7-2 and TRBJ2-1, with 11 positions matching TRBD1. Germline trimming cut 4 bases from V and 8 bases from J; bases unmatched to any gene: 10. This CDR3 is built from 16 residues. The germline gives CDR1 SGHTA, CDR2 FQGNSA. The CDR3 reads CASSSGTGGTFDEQFF. CDR3 nucleotides: TGTGCCAGCAGCTCGGGGACAGGGGGGACCTTTGATGAGCAGTTCTTC.

This clonotype has a handful of counts. The V call is TRBV3-1, the J call TRBJ2-1, with TRBD1 matching over 10 bases. The CDR3 runs 14 residues. With V trimmed by 6 bases and J by 5 bases, 4 bases remained unmatched. Per germline, CDR1 LGHDT and CDR2 YNNKEL (reference sequence). The CDR3 sequence is CASRGQGLNNEQFF. In nucleotides, the CDR3 is TGTGCCAGCAGGGGACAGGGGCTGAACAATGAGCAGTTCTTC.

The chain is built from TRBV20-1 and TRBJ2-4, with D possibly being TRBD2 (6 bases). Trimming removed 2 bases at V and 3 bases at J, with 8 bases between. The germline CDR1 and CDR2 sequences are DFQATT and SNEGSKA (reference sequence). This CDR3 is built from 13 residues. In nucleotides, the CDR3 is TGCAGTGCTAGACCGGGAGTCAAAAACATTCAGTACTTC. Protein: CSARPGVKNIQYF.

This clonotype was counted a few times. This chain connects TRBV12-3 or TRBV12-4 to TRBJ1-6; 11 bases fit TRBD1. CDR3 length: 17 residues. The ends lost 4 bases at V and 6 bases at J; junction bases unmatched: 8. The CDR3 here is CASSSRGQGAGNSPLHF. The CDR3 region has the DNA TGTGCCAGCAGTTCCAGAGGACAGGGGGCTGGTAATTCACCCCTCCACTTT.

This clonotype was counted a few times. This rearrangement joins TRBV5-1 to TRBJ1-2; D not resolved. Between the trimmed V and J ends, which lost 5 bases and 2 bases, there was a span of 7 bases. Germline V gene sequence: CDR1 SGHRS, CDR2 YFSETQ. The CDR3 totals 12 residues. This chain's CDR3 is CASREQNYGYTF. CDR3 coding DNA: TGCGCCAGCAGGGAACAGAACTATGGCTACACCTTC.

J is TRBJ1-5 and V is TRBV20-1; D is possibly TRBD1 (6 bases). V lost 3 bases and J 2 bases, leaving 14 bases between the germline ends. Germline V gives CDR1 DFQATT, CDR2 SNEGSKA (reference sequence). The CDR3 extends over 15 amino acids. DNA of the CDR3: TGCAGTGCTAGGCCCGGGGGGGCTGGCAATCAGCCCCAGCATTTT. Translating it yields CSARPGGAGNQPQHF.

The chain uses TRBV4-1 and TRBJ2-4; weak D call: TRBD2 (6 bases). The CDR3 is 17 amino acids. V was trimmed by 0 bases and J by 0 bases, leaving 12 bases between them. The germline gives CDR1 MGHRA, CDR2 YSYEKL. The chain's CDR3 is CASSQDIQRVAKNIQYF. CDR3 nucleotides: TGCGCCAGCAGCCAAGATATCCAGCGGGTAGCCAAAAACATTCAGTACTTC.

This clonotype has at least ten counts. The rearrangement uses TRBV30 and TRBJ2-5; D tentatively reads TRBD1 or TRBD2 (6 bases each). Per germline, CDR1 GTSNPN and CDR2 SVGIG (reference sequence). This CDR3 spans 14 amino acids. Trimming shortened V by 1 base and J by 7 bases, and 16 bases separated the two germline ends. The CDR3 DNA reads TGTGCCTGGAGTGATCGCCCGGAGGGGGGGACCCAGTACTTC. Encoded protein: CAWSDRPEGGTQYF.

The rearrangement links TRBV2 to TRBJ2-2; tentatively, D is TRBD1 or TRBD2 (5 bases each). Germline assignment: CDR1 SNHLY and CDR2 FYNNEI. The germline V and J ends were trimmed by 3 bases and 1 base, with 12 bases remaining between them. The CDR3 runs 16 residues. Here the CDR3 DNA reads TGTGCCAGCAGTGAGGTTGGGGGACGGAACACCGGGGAGCTGTTTTTT. Amino acids: CASSEVGGRNTGELFF.

This chain's CDR3 is CASSQDRAIRQQDTQYF. The CDR3 DNA reads TGCGCCAGCAGCCAAGATCGGGCTATTCGCCAACAAGATACGCAGTATTTT. The chain uses TRBV4-1 and TRBJ2-3, with D unresolved. Germline CDR1 is MGHRA and CDR2 is YSYEKL. V gave up 0 bases and J gave up 5 bases, with 18 bases separating them. The CDR3 is 17 residues long.